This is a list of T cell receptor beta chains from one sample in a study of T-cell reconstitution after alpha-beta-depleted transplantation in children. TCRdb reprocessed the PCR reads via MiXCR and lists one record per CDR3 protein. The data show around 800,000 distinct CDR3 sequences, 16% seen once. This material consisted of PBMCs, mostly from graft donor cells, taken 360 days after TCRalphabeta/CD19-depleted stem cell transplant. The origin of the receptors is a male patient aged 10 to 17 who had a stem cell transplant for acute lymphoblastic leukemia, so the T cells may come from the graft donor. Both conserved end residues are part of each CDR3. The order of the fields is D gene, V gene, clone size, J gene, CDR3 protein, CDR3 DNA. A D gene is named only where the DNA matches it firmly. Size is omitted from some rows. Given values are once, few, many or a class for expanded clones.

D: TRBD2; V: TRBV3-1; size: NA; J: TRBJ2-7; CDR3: CASAEGLAVTYEQYF; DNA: TGTGCCAGCGCAGAAGGACTAGCGGTGACCTACGAGCAGTACTTC
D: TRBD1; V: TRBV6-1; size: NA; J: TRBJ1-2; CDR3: CASSTGQGGNGYTF; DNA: TGTGCCAGCAGCACCGGACAGGGCGGGAATGGCTACACCTTC
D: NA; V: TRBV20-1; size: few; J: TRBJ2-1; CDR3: CSASRGYNEQFF; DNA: TGCAGTGCTAGTAGGGGGTACAATGAGCAGTTCTTC
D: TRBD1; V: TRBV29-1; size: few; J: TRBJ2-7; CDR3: CSVDVGDRGSHEQYF; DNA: TGCAGCGTTGACGTCGGGGACAGGGGGTCCCACGAGCAGTACTTC
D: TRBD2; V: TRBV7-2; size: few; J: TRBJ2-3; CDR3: CASSPLAALGTDTQYF; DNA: TGTGCCAGCAGCCCGCTAGCGGCACTGGGCACAGATACGCAGTATTTT
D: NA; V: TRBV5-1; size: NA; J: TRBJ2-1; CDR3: CASSLLAVPDEQFF; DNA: TGCGCCAGCAGCTTGTTAGCGGTTCCGGATGAGCAGTTCTTC
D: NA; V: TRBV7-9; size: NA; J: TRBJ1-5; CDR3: CASSSSGQINQPQHF; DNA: TGTGCCAGCAGCTCCTCAGGACAGATCAATCAGCCCCAGCATTTT
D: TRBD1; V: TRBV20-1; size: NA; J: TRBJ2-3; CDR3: CSASDRGFSDTQYF; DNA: TGCAGTGCCTCGGACAGGGGATTCTCAGATACGCAGTATTTT
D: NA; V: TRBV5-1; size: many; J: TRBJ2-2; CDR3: CASSLMVDAGTGELFF; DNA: TGCGCCAGCAGCTTGATGGTGGACGCGGGGACCGGGGAGCTGTTTTTT
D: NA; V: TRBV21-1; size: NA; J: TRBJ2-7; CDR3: CASSKAGAHPYEQYF; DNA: TGTGCCAGCAGCAAAGCGGGGGCGCATCCCTACGAGCAGTACTTC
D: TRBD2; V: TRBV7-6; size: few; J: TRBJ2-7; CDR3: CASSFPRTSGNEQYF; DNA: TGTGCCAGCAGCTTTCCCAGGACTAGCGGGAATGAGCAGTACTTC
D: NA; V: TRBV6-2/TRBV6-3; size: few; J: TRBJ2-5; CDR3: CASSYSRTGKETQYF; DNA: TGTGCCAGCAGTTACTCGAGAACAGGGAAAGAGACCCAGTACTTC
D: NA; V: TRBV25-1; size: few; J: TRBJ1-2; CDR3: CASSPGHGYTF; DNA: TGTGCCAGCAGCCCTGGACATGGCTACACCTTC
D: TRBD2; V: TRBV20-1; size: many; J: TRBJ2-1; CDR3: CSANRGRDEQFF; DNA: TGCAGTGCCAACCGCGGGAGGGATGAGCAGTTCTTC
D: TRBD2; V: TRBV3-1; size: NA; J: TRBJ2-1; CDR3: CTSSLSRGGLALYNEQFF; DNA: TGTACCAGCAGTCTCTCAAGGGGCGGACTAGCGCTTTACAATGAGCAGTTCTTC
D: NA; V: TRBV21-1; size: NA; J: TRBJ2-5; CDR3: CASTTYRGGETQYF; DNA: TGTGCCAGCACCACCTACAGGGGCGGAGAGACCCAGTACTTC
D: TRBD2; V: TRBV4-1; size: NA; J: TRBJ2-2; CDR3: CASSQDPAGLANTGELFF; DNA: TGCGCCAGCAGCCAAGATCCTGCGGGACTAGCAAACACCGGGGAGCTGTTTTTT
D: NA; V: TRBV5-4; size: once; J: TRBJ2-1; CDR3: CASSPTLAPYNEQFF; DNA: TGTGCCAGCAGCCCGACCCTCGCCCCCTACAATGAGCAGTTCTTC
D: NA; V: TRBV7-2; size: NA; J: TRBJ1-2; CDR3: CASSLGGQGYYGYTF; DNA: TGTGCCAGCAGCTTAGGTGGCCAGGGTTACTATGGCTACACCTTC
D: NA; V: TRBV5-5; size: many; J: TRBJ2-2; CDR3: CASSLFRGPTGELFF; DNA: TGTGCCAGCAGCTTGTTTCGTGGACCCACCGGGGAGCTGTTTTTT
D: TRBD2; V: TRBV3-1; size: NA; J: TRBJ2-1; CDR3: CASSQVSGRDAEQFF; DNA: TGTGCCAGCAGCCAAGTGAGCGGGAGGGATGCTGAGCAGTTCTTC
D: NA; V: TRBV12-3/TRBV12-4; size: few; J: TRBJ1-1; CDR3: CASSYPGRDTEAFF; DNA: TGTGCCAGCAGTTACCCAGGACGAGACACTGAAGCTTTCTTT
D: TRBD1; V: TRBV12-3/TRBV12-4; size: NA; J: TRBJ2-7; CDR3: CASSFFRQGRYEQYF; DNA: TGTGCCAGCAGTTTTTTTCGACAGGGGAGATACGAGCAGTACTTC
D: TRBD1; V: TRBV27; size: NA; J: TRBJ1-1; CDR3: CASRSGGVTNTEAFF; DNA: TGTGCCAGCAGGTCAGGGGGGGTGACGAACACTGAAGCTTTCTTT
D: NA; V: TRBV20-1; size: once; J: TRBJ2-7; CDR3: CSARGIGNEQYF; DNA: TGCAGTGCTAGAGGGATAGGGAACGAGCAGTACTTC
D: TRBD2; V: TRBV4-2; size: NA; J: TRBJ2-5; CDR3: CASSRGEAGKAETQYF; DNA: TGTGCCAGCAGCCGGGGAGAAGCGGGGAAAGCGGAGACCCAGTACTTC
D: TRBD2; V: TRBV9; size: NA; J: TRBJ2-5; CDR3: CASSVGLTGGRLVVETQYF; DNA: TGTGCCAGCAGCGTAGGACTGACGGGAGGCCGCCTCGTAGTGGAGACCCAGTACTTC
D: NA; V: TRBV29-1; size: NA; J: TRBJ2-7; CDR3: CSVETGDYYEQYF; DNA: TGCAGCGTCGAGACAGGGGACTACTACGAGCAGTACTTC
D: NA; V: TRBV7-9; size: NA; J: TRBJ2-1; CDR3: CASSFSEDFYNEQFF; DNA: TGTGCCAGCAGCTTCTCCGAGGACTTTTACAATGAGCAGTTCTTC
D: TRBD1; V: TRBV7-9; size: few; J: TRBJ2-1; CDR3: CASSFMDRAYNEQFF; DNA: TGTGCCAGCAGCTTTATGGACAGGGCCTACAATGAGCAGTTCTTC
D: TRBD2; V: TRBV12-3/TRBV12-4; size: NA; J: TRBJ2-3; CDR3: CASSLSSGRSDTQYF; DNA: TGTGCCAGCAGTTTATCAAGCGGGAGATCAGATACGCAGTATTTT
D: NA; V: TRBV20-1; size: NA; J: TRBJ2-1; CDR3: CSARGGGSNNEQFF; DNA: TGCAGTGCTAGAGGAGGCGGGTCCAACAATGAGCAGTTCTTC
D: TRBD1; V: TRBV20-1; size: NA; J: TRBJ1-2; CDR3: CSANPEGQDEYGYTF; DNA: TGCAGTGCTAATCCAGAAGGACAGGATGAGTATGGCTACACCTTC
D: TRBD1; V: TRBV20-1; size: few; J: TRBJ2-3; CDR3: CSASRDRELDTQYF; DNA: TGCAGTGCTAGCAGGGACAGGGAGTTAGATACGCAGTATTTT
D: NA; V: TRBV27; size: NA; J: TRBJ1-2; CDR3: CASSLVAEHGYTF; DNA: TGTGCCAGCAGTTTAGTGGCGGAACATGGCTACACCTTC
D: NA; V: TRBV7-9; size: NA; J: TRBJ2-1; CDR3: CASSVPFRGPSSNEQFF; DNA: TGTGCCAGCAGCGTTCCCTTCAGGGGACCTTCATCCAATGAGCAGTTCTTC
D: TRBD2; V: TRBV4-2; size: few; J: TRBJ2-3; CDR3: CASSQDSGREGRDTQYF; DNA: TGTGCCAGCAGCCAAGATAGTGGGCGGGAGGGAAGAGATACGCAGTATTTT
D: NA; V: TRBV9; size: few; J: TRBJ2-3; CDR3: CASSAPRGAAKSTDTQYF; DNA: TGTGCCAGCAGCGCGCCTCGTGGGGCCGCAAAAAGCACAGATACGCAGTATTTT